This T cell receptor (beta chain) was sequenced for a study of cytomegalovirus exposure and HLA in healthy donors. As regards this clone: Its cognate antigen is unknown.

General study results and limits: Reportedly, diagnosis of cytomegalovirus status by the classifier showed high specificity and sensitivity.

Amplification used 60 Vbeta primers and 13 Jbeta primers. The method was immunoSEQ multiplex PCR; TCRdb's version includes in-frame clones alone and lacks a portion of them. In the table there are about 140,000 clones, approximately 80% of which are singletons. Germline CDR1 is MDHEN and CDR2 is SYDVKM. CDR3 length equals 15 residues. V was pared by 4 bases and J by 8 bases, with 20 bases between. This TCR was sampled from a male donor in good health and CMV-seronegative. The material sequenced was PBMCs. The J gene is TRBJ1-2, the V gene TRBV28; D is unclear. This CDR3 is CASSSPDGALGGYTF. In nucleotides, the CDR3 is TGTGCCAGCAGTTCCCCCGACGGAGCCCTTGGGGGCTACACCTTC.